These 19 T cell receptor beta chains were all obtained from the same sample, sequenced in a study of memory CD4+ T cells and cytomegalovirus serostatus. Clones were read by immunoSEQ multiplex PCR, and TCRdb kept only the in-frame ones, dropping some. Here the sample spans tens of thousands of clones, just under 80% being singletons. The sort gate was single viable CD3+CD4+CD8-CD45RO+ cells for memory CD4+ T cells. Material: memory CD4+ T cells from blood. These receptors originate from an adult in good health and CMV-seronegative.

The chain links TRBV19 to TRBJ1-1; D uncertain. Between the trimmed V and J ends, which lost 7 bases and 1 base, there was a span of 10 bases. Germline CDR1 is LNHDA and CDR2 is SQIVND (reference sequence). The length of the CDR3 is 13 residues. Here the CDR3 DNA reads TGTGCCAGTACCCCACGACCGAACACTGAAGCTTTCTTT. It encodes CASTPRPNTEAFF.

This clone has only one observation. The rearrangement uses TRBV4-2 and TRBJ2-1; D is unclear. This CDR3 is 16 amino acids long. CDR1 is LGHNA and CDR2 is YNFKEQ in the germline V gene. The V end lost 0 bases, the J end lost 0 bases, and 9 bases lay between the germline ends. CDR3 DNA: TGTGCCAGCAGCCAAGATGTATCAAGCTCCTACAATGAGCAGTTCTTC. It yields the protein CASSQDVSSSYNEQFF.

V and J are TRBV4-1 and TRBJ2-6; D ambiguous. This CDR3 contains 17 residues. Germline lookup yields CDR1 MGHRA and CDR2 YSYEKL. Trimming cost V 3 bases and J 2 bases, with 14 bases left between them. The CDR3 loop is CASSQGNAAAGANVLTF. The DNA for the CDR3 is TGCGCCAGCAGCCAGGGTAATGCGGCGGCTGGGGCCAACGTCCTGACTTTC.

This clone has just one count. The V call is TRBV19, the J call TRBJ1-5; perhaps TRBD1 as D (6 bases). The V and J ends lost 8 bases and 2 bases respectively, with 19 bases between them. CDR1 is LNHDA, CDR2 SQIVND, per germline (reference sequence). This CDR3 has 16 residues. CDR3 protein: CASCYRVSDGNQPQHF. The CDR3 region has the DNA TGTGCCAGTTGTTACAGGGTTTCTGATGGCAATCAGCCCCAGCATTTT.

This clone was counted once. The chain combines TRBV5-4 with TRBJ2-2, with TRBD1 matching 9 bases. V lost 4 bases to trimming and J lost 5 bases; unmatched junction nucleotides: 9. CDR3 length: 16 residues. CDR1 is SGHNT and CDR2 is YYREEE in the germline V gene (reference sequence). For the CDR3, the DNA is TGTGCCAGCAGCCCGACCGGGACAGGGTATACCGGGGAGCTGTTTTTT. It encodes CASSPTGTGYTGELFF. The full variable domain, rest sourced from reference TRBV5-4 and TRBJ2-2, is ETGVTQSPTHLIKTRGQQVTLRCSSQSGHNTVSWYQQALGQGPQFIFQYYREEENGRGNFPPRFSGLQFPNYSSELNVNALELDDSALYLCASSPTGTGYTGELFFGEGSRLTVL.

The chain is built from TRBV5-5 and TRBJ2-2, with D possibly being TRBD2 (7 bases). This CDR3 has 14 residues. Germline CDR1 is SGHKS and CDR2 is YYEKEE (reference sequence). V lost 0 bases to trimming and J lost 5 bases, with 8 bases between them. Here the CDR3 DNA reads TGTGCCAGCAGCTTGGAGGGGGGGACCGGGGAGCTGTTTTTT. Protein sequence: CASSLEGGTGELFF.

This sequence joins TRBV9 and TRBJ2-3; 9 positions match TRBD2. Germline CDR1 SGDLS, CDR2 YYNGEE. The J segment lost 2 bases and the V segment lost 7 bases, leaving 5 bases of the junction unmatched. The CDR3 sequence is 14 residues long. The CDR3 protein is CASGSGGYTDTQYF. In DNA form, the CDR3 reads TGTGCCAGCGGGAGCGGGGGGTACACAGATACGCAGTATTTT.

The J gene is TRBJ2-2, the V gene TRBV5-1; D uncertain. The V gene lost 3 bases and the J gene lost 7 bases, with 13 bases spanning the gap. The CDR3 extends over 14 amino acids. Germline V lookup: CDR1 SGHRS, CDR2 YFSETQ. The DNA for the CDR3 is TGCGCCAGCAGCTATGGACCGGCGGACGGGGAGCTGTTTTTT. It is translated as CASSYGPADGELFF. The full variable domain, its missing parts supplied by reference TRBV5-1 and TRBJ2-2, is KAGVTQTPRYLIKTRGQQVTLSCSPISGHRSVSWYQQTPGQGLQFLFEYFSETQRNKGNFPGRFSGRQFSNSRSEMNVSTLELGDSALYLCASSYGPADGELFFGEGSRLTVL.

V usage is TRBV6-6 and J usage is TRBJ2-7, with a weak D call TRBD1 (6 bases). The CDR3 is made up of 12 amino acids. Trimming took off 9 bases at V and 2 bases at J, with 11 bases between the two ends. Germline V gene data show CDR1 as MNHNY and CDR2 as SVGAGI (reference sequence). CDR3 sequence (DNA): TGTGCCAGTACAGGGAAGACCTACGAGCAGTACTTC. This codes for CASTGKTYEQYF.

V usage is TRBV19 and J usage is TRBJ2-3; TRBD2 agrees at 9 bases. In germline, CDR1 is LNHDA, CDR2 SQIVND (reference sequence). The CDR3 is made up of 14 amino acids. V was clipped by 4 bases and J by 4 bases; unmatched bases: 3. The CDR3 here is CASSKGLAADTQYF. CDR3 DNA: TGTGCCAGTAGTAAGGGACTAGCAGCAGATACGCAGTATTTT.

The chain joins TRBV7-8 to TRBJ2-2; 7 nucleotides match TRBD1. The length of the CDR3 is 16 residues. Germline V gives CDR1 SGHVS, CDR2 FQNEAQ. After removal of 5 bases from V and 5 bases from J, the junction contained 11 bases not matched to a gene. The CDR3 reads CASSTHTGAVTGELFF. In DNA form, the CDR3 reads TGTGCCAGCAGCACCCATACAGGGGCCGTGACCGGGGAGCTGTTTTTT.

The chain has TRBV19 and TRBJ1-4; 7 bases agree with TRBD1. The J segment lost 3 bases and the V segment lost 7 bases, leaving 5 bases of the junction unmatched. This CDR3 contains 14 residues. CDR1 is LNHDA and CDR2 is SQIVND in the germline V gene (reference sequence). CDR3 sequence reads: CASTPTGSNEKLFF. The DNA for the CDR3 is TGTGCCAGTACCCCGACAGGGTCTAATGAAAAACTGTTTTTT.

The rearrangement joins TRBV11-3 to TRBJ1-1; D is perhaps TRBD1 (5 bases). The germline gives CDR1 SGHNT, CDR2 YENEEA. This CDR3 has 12 amino acids. The V end lost 1 base, the J end lost 7 bases, and 7 bases lay between the germline ends. The CDR3 DNA sequence: TGTGCCAGCAGCTTAGGGCAGGGTGAAGCTTTCTTT. This sequence encodes CASSLGQGEAFF. The variable domain in full, with the rest retrieved from reference TRBV11-3 and TRBJ1-1, is EAGVVQSPRYKIIEKKQPVAFWCNPISGHNTLYWYLQNLGQGPELLIRYENEEAVDDSQLPKDRFSAERLKGVDSTLKIQPAELGDSAVYLCASSLGQGEAFFGQGTRLTVV.

The chain has TRBV29-1 and TRBJ2-5, with D possibly being TRBD1 (6 bases). Trimming removed 1 base from V and 5 bases from J, with 11 bases in between. Germline loops: CDR1 SQVTM, CDR2 ANQGSEA. The CDR3 spans 13 residues. The CDR3: CSVEGPQGETQYF. The DNA for the CDR3 is TGCAGCGTTGAAGGACCCCAGGGGGAGACCCAGTACTTC.

The chain is built from TRBV7-2 and TRBJ1-2; no clear D. The CDR3 has 13 residues. V lost 3 bases, J lost 6 bases, and 11 bases lay in between. CDR1 SGHTA and CDR2 FQGNSA come from the germline V gene. CDR3 nucleotides: TGTGCCAGCAGCTTTGCATTACCCCATGGCTACACCTTC. This encodes CASSFALPHGYTF.

The chain recombines TRBV29-1 with TRBJ1-3; no firm D call. Germline CDR1 and CDR2: SQVTM and ANQGSEA. Between the trimmed V and J ends, which lost 4 bases and 0 bases, there was a span of 16 bases. CDR3 length: 16 amino acids. This CDR3 is CSVGFGEEYSGNTIYF. CDR3 in DNA: TGCAGCGTTGGGTTTGGGGAAGAGTACTCTGGAAACACCATATATTTT. Combining the CDR3 with reference TRBV29-1 and TRBJ1-3 gives the whole variable domain SAVISQKPSRDICQRGTSLTIQCQVDSQVTMMFWYRQQPGQSLTLIATANQGSEATYESGFVIDKFPISRPNLTFSTLTVSNMSPEDSSIYLCSVGFGEEYSGNTIYFGEGSWLTVV.

This chain links TRBV25-1 with TRBJ2-1; TRBD1 agrees at 11 bases. This CDR3 region has 15 residues. V dropped 5 bases and J dropped 8; count of bases not matched to a gene: 8. Per germline, CDR1 MGHDK and CDR2 SYGVNS. The CDR3 DNA sequence: TGTGCCAGCAGTCCCAGGGACAGGGGGTCCCATGAGCAGTTCTTC. It specifies CASSPRDRGSHEQFF.

This chain uses TRBV28 with TRBJ1-2, with TRBD1 matching 9 bases. This CDR3 region has 15 residues. Germline loops: CDR1 MDHEN, CDR2 SYDVKM. Germline trimming cut 4 bases from V and 5 bases from J; bases unmatched to any gene: 8. CDR3 residues: CASSSTGGRRYGYTF. As DNA, the CDR3 is TGTGCCAGCAGTTCGACAGGGGGGAGGAGATATGGCTACACCTTC.

The chain uses TRBV7-8 and TRBJ1-5, with a tentative D call TRBD1 (5 bases). The CDR3 runs 14 residues. CDR1 and CDR2 (germline): SGHVS, FQNEAQ. With 1 base removed from V and 4 bases from J, the gap between germline ends came to 8 bases. The CDR3: CASSLGQKNQPQHF. In nucleotides, the CDR3 is TGTGCCAGCAGCTTAGGACAGAAAAATCAGCCCCAGCATTTT.